The 10 T cell receptor beta chains below were found in one sample sequenced in a study of T cells after yellow fever vaccination. One entry per CDR3 protein results from TCRdb running MiXCR on the 5' RACE reads. The sample holds approximately 250,000 distinct CDR3 sequences; roughly 6.8% are singletons and the top ten take more than 1%. Sequences were derived from CD4+ T cells sorted from PBMCs, sampled on the day of the yellow fever booster vaccination. Source of these receptors: a man aged 25 to 45 who received the YFV17D yellow fever vaccine.

The J gene is TRBJ2-1, the V gene TRBV5-1; D possibly corresponds to TRBD2 (6 bases). The length of the CDR3 is 14 residues. In germline, CDR1 is SGHRS, CDR2 YFSETQ. Trimming shortened V by 1 base and J by 5 bases, and 10 bases separated the two germline ends. CDR3: CASSLSGLDNEQFF. DNA for the CDR3: TGCGCCAGCAGCTTGAGCGGGCTGGACAATGAGCAGTTCTTC.

This clonotype was seen ten or more times. The V gene is TRBV10-1, the J gene TRBJ2-7; 8 positions match TRBD2. The CDR3 is made up of 15 amino acids. Looked up from germline, CDR1 is WNHNN and CDR2 is SYGVQD (reference sequence). V gave up 0 bases and J gave up 0 bases; unmatched junction bases: 1. This chain's CDR3 is CASSESLAASYEQYF. DNA of the CDR3: TGCGCCAGCAGTGAGTCACTAGCGGCCTCCTACGAGCAGTACTTC.

This clonotype was found many times. The chain recombines TRBV18 with TRBJ2-3; possibly TRBD2 for D (6 bases). CDR1 and CDR2 from the germline V gene are KGHSH and LQKENI. This CDR3 is 13 amino acids long. Between the trimmed V and J ends, which lost 6 bases and 4 bases, there was a span of 11 bases. The CDR3 coding sequence is TGTGCCAGCTCTCGGGAGTTCGCAGATACGCAGTATTTT. Translating gives CASSREFADTQYF. Filled out from reference TRBV18 and TRBJ2-3, the complete variable domain reads NAGVMQNPRHLVRRRGQEARLRCSPMKGHSHVYWYRQLPEEGLKFMVYLQKENIIDESGMPKERFSAEFPKEGPSILRIQQVVRGDSAAYFCASSREFADTQYFGPGTRLTVL.

This clonotype was picked up many times. The chain employs TRBV7-6 and TRBJ2-1; TRBD2 aligns across 10 bases. CDR3 length: 14 residues. J lost 4 bases, V lost 5 bases, and 2 bases had no gene match. Germline loops: CDR1 SGHVS, CDR2 FNYEAQ. CDR3 coding DNA: TGTGCCAGCAGCGCGACTAGCGGGTACAATGAGCAGTTCTTC. Its translation: CASSATSGYNEQFF.

As regards this clonotype: The junction departs from the called germline gene at one end, perhaps through a read error. This chain joins TRBV20-1 and TRBJ2-1, with 9 bases matching TRBD2. Germline V lookup: CDR1 DFQATT, CDR2 SNEGSKA (reference sequence). CDR3 length: 18 amino acids. The CDR3 loop reads CCARTSGSGPGSYNEQFF. In nucleotides, the CDR3 is TGCTGTGCTAGAACTAGCGGGTCTGGGCCGGGCTCCTACAATGAGCAGTTCTTC.

There are many counts of this clonotype. V is TRBV6-5 and J is TRBJ2-7, with 10 bases matching TRBD1. The CDR3 loop spans 15 amino acids. The germline CDR1 and CDR2 sequences are MNHEY and SVGAGI. J lost 6 bases, V lost 0 bases, and 5 bases had no gene match. CDR3 residues: CASSYSGTGVSEQYF. The DNA for the CDR3 is TGTGCCAGCAGTTACTCCGGGACAGGGGTTTCCGAGCAGTACTTC.

The CDR3 is CSARERGIKAETQYF. DNA of the CDR3: TGCAGTGCTAGAGAGCGGGGTATAAAGGCGGAGACCCAGTACTTC. The chain is built from TRBV20-1 and TRBJ2-5; TRBD2 might be the D (6 bases). The CDR3 contains 15 residues. V was cut by 0 bases and J by 5 bases, with 16 bases left in between. Germline CDR1 is DFQATT and CDR2 is SNEGSKA (reference sequence).

This clonotype was counted at least ten times. CDR3 amino acids: CASSNGEVPSYNEQFF. The CDR3 bases are TGTGCCAGCAGCAATGGGGAGGTCCCCTCCTACAATGAGCAGTTCTTC. The rearrangement joins TRBV9 to TRBJ2-1; a possible D gene is TRBD2 (6 bases). Germline CDR1 reads SGDLS; CDR2 reads YYNGEE. V was cut by 4 bases and J by 0 bases, with 14 bases left in between. The CDR3 covers 16 residues. Full variable domain (rest looked up from reference TRBV9 and TRBJ2-1): DSGVTQTPKHLITATGQRVTLRCSPRSGDLSVYWYQQSLDQGLQFLIQYYNGEERAKGNILERFSAQQFPDLHSELNLSSLELGDSALYFCASSNGEVPSYNEQFFGPGTRLTVL.

This clonotype was seen a handful of times. V gene TRBV12-3 or TRBV12-4 combines with J gene TRBJ2-5; perhaps TRBD2 as D (5 bases). This CDR3 has 13 amino acids. V was pared by 5 bases and J by 3 bases, with 10 bases between. For the CDR3, the DNA is TGTGCCAGCAGTCGCAGCGGAGAAGAGACCCAGTACTTC. Its translation is CASSRSGEETQYF.

There are a few counts of this clonotype. An end of the junction does not agree with germline; a read error may underlie this. The chain combines TRBV27 with TRBJ2-3, with 7 bases identical to TRBD1. This CDR3 comprises 15 residues. The germline V gene has CDR1 MNHEY and CDR2 SMNVEV (reference sequence). Here the CDR3 reads CASSSPGQSTDTHYF. CDR3 coding DNA: TGTGCCAGCAGTTCCCCGGGACAGAGCACAGATACGCATTATTTT.